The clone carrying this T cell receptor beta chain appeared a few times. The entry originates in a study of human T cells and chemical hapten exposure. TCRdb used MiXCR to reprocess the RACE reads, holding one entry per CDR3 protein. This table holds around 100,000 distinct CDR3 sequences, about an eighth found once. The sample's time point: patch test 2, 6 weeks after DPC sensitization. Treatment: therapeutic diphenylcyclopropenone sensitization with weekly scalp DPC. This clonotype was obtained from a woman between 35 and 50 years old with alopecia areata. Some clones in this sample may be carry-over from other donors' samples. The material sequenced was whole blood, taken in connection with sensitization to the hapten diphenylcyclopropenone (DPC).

The CDR3 reads CASRPVPAGGTQYF. In DNA form, the CDR3 reads TGTGCCAGCAGGCCGGTCCCGGCGGGGGGGACCCAGTACTTC. The J gene is TRBJ2-5, the V gene TRBV28, with 8 bases that match TRBD2. This CDR3 has 14 amino acids. The ends lost 6 bases at V and 7 bases at J; junction bases unmatched: 10. Germline loops: CDR1 MDHEN, CDR2 SYDVKM.